The clone carrying this TCR beta chain has at least ten counts. Using a constant-region primer together with ProtoScript II reverse transcriptase, TCR beta cDNA was made from around 500 ng of total RNA. A slightly modified ARM-PCR protocol with three nested multiplex PCR rounds produced these TCR beta libraries. TCRdb used MiXCR to reprocess the multiplex PCR reads, holding one entry per CDR3 protein. The table includes 50,000 to 70,000 distinct CDR3 sequences, 70% to 85% detected once. This sample is drawn from a study of tumor-infiltrating lymphocytes in primary liver carcinoma. Across the whole study: Stage T1-T3 N0M0 tumors measured about 4 to 11 cm at most.

Total RNA and DNA came together from approximately 20-30 mg of bulk tissue without cell sorting. Primary liver carcinomas in the patients were surgically resected. Input material: liver tumor tissue from sampling region 2. As to subset: tumor region T2, inferior pole. This TCR was sampled from a man aged 35 to 55 with primary liver carcinoma and hepatitis B virus infection.

The CDR3 here is CASSLTSAGDTQYF. The CDR3 DNA is TGTGCCAGCAGTTTAACGTCCGCTGGGGATACGCAGTATTTT. This rearrangement joins TRBV12-3 or TRBV12-4 to TRBJ2-3; D not resolved. V dropped 2 bases and J dropped 6 bases, with 12 bases sitting between them. The CDR3 loop spans 14 amino acids.